This TCR beta chain was observed in a study of blood T cell repertoires in COVID-19. Turning to the study itself: Samples of COVID-19 (acute and convalescent) were obtained from the United States, Italy and Spain. In each case, the material was cDNA or gDNA derived from T cells, B-cell-depleted T cells, or PBMCs.

The germline CDR1 and CDR2 sequences are SGHDT and YYEEEE. The CDR3 contains 19 residues. V lost 0 bases to trimming and J lost 7 bases; unmatched junction nucleotides: 21. This clone was detected only a few times. In the original processing: Estimation of nucleated cell counts relied on the amplification of reference gene primers. Measured with immunoSEQ multiplex PCR; TCRdb has only the in-frame clones, and not every one. Clone size and the V and J calls come from that table; the DNA yielded D and trimming. Of just over 15,000 clones listed, approximately 84% are singletons. This TCR was sampled from a human donor in a cohort sampled during active COVID-19. Specimen: peripheral blood. The genes are TRBV5-6 and TRBJ1-2; 7 bases map to TRBD1. The CDR3 DNA reads as TGTGCCAGCAGCTTGGAGGGCCCCGGGACAGTCGTACTAGGTGTTGGCTACACCTTC. Its protein is CASSLEGPGTVVLGVGYTF. The full variable domain, in which reference TRBV5-6 and TRBJ1-2 provide the parts outside the CDR3, is DAGVTQSPTHLIKTRGQQVTLRCSPKSGHDTVSWYQQALGQGPQFIFQYYEEEERQRGNFPDRFSGHQFPNYSSELNVNALLLGDSALYLCASSLEGPGTVVLGVGYTFGSGTRLTVV.